Listed here are 3 T cell receptor beta chains from one sample, sequenced in a study of blood T cell repertoires in COVID-19. The protocol was immunoSEQ multiplex PCR, while the TCRdb copy is restricted to in-frame clones and leaves out a portion. The data contain approximately 81,000 clones, around 91% of them singletons. The source material was peripheral blood. Source of these receptors: a man between 65 and 85 years old with active or convalescent COVID-19.

This chain connects TRBV2 to TRBJ2-1, with 7 bases fitting TRBD2. The CDR3 spans 12 residues. With 3 bases clipped from V and 14 bases from J, the junction kept 7 bases outside the gene matches. Germline V gene lookup returns CDR1 SNHLY and CDR2 FYNNEI. The CDR3 region has the DNA TGTGCCAGCAGTGAGACTAGCCCCCCAAAGTTCTTC. It codes for CASSETSPPKFF.

The gene calls are TRBV7-2 and TRBJ1-2, with a weak D call TRBD1 (6 bases). The CDR3 loop spans 18 amino acids. In germline, CDR1 is SGHTA, CDR2 FQGNSA. Trimming shortened V by 1 base and J by 4 bases, and 22 bases separated the two germline ends. The CDR3 reads CASSLVGGAGMLVYGYTF. CDR3 DNA: TGTGCCAGCAGCTTAGTAGGGGGGGCAGGGATGTTAGTCTATGGCTACACCTTC.

This chain joins TRBV10-2 and TRBJ2-7; no clear D gene. CDR3 length equals 11 residues. Trimming left V 3 bases short and J 3 bases short, with 3 bases between. Germline loops: CDR1 WSHSY, CDR2 SAAADI. This chain's CDR3 is CASSDFYEQYF. CDR3 DNA: TGCGCCAGCAGTGACTTCTACGAGCAGTACTTC.